This TCR beta chain was identified during a study of T cell responses to AZD1222 COVID-19 vaccine. Study-level points and caveats: Clonal diversity was possibly underestimated; the donors were predominantly white British and more often female.

On this clone itself: Antigen: not known.

The CDR3 has 11 residues. CDR1 and CDR2 (germline): SNHLY, FYNNEI. The V end was cut by 6 bases, the J end by 7 bases, with 9 bases between. Profiling relied on immunoSEQ multiplex PCR, and the TCRdb table lists in-frame clones only, not all of them. The sample yields about 160,000 clones, roughly nine tenths seen once. The TCR sequence derives from an adult in good health. This chain links TRBV2 with TRBJ2-5; D uncertain. The sequences come from peripheral blood, collected on day 0 of AZD1222 vaccination. The CDR3 loop is CASRALGTQYF. The CDR3 region has the DNA TGTGCCAGCAGGGCTCTCGGGACCCAGTACTTC.